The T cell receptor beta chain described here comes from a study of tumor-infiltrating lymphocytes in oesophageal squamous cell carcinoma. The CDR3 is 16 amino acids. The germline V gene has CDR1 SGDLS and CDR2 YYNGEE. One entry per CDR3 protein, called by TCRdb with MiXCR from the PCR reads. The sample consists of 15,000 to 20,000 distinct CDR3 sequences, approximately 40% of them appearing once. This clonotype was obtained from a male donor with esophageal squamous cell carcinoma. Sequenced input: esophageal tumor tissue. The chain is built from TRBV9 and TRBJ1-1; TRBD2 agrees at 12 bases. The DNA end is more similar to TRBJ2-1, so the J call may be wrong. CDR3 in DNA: TGTGCCAGCAGCTTAATGACTAGCGGGAGTGGCGATGAGCAGTTCTTC. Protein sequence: CASSLMTSGSGDEQFF.